The present entry profiles one TCR beta chain with its context. This entry is derived from a study of OX40 agonist ivuxolimab in advanced cancers. Overall study: Ivuxolimab, an agonistic anti-OX40 (CD134) antibody, was given to patients. A male proportion of 82.7% was recorded, with mean age approximately 56 years and range about 23 to 90. Each dose-escalation patient presented with hepatocellular carcinoma, melanoma, renal cell or head and neck cancer.

Blood samples were obtained at baseline, cycle 4 day 1, and cycle 7 day 1. Trimming removed 0 bases from V and 5 bases from J, with 13 bases in between. Per germline, CDR1 MGHRA and CDR2 YSYEKL. This CDR3 has 15 amino acids. Sequencing used immunoSEQ multiplex PCR; TCRdb keeps in-frame clones, though not all of them. The sample has around 65,000 clones; just over 90% are singletons. Sequenced material: CD4+ or CD8+ T cells sorted from blood, taken in a trial of the OX40 agonist ivuxolimab. The sequence derives from an adult with an advanced solid tumor such as melanoma, head and neck, liver or kidney cancer. The V and J genes are TRBV4-1 and TRBJ1-2; no clear D gene. The CDR3 DNA follows: TGCGCCAGCAGCCAAGAGTCCGCGGTACCTTATGGCTACACCTTC. This codes for CASSQESAVPYGYTF.